Each of the 27 T cell receptor beta chains below was sequenced from the same sample in a study of Ad26.COV2.S vaccination and SARS-CoV-2 variants. Only in-frame clones appear in the TCRdb table, and some are missing; sequencing was by immunoSEQ multiplex PCR. The sample shows more than 300,000 clones, 70% to 90% of them seen only once. Treatment specified: around 19 received Ad26.COV2.S at low or high dose, single or two shots; five or six received placebo; per-sample allocation not given. Following the first vaccine or placebo injection, samples were taken on day 63. Sample: peripheral blood, taken in a trial of Ad26.COV2.S vaccine versus placebo. All receptors come from a person between 18 and 60 years old who received the Ad26.COV2.S COVID-19 vaccine or a placebo.

This rearrangement joins TRBV4-2 to TRBJ2-3; 10 bases align to TRBD2. The germline V gene has CDR1 LGHNA and CDR2 YNFKEQ. V was pared by 0 bases and J by 2 bases, with 2 bases of the junction left unmatched. CDR3 length equals 16 residues. The CDR3 loop is CASSQELAGFTDTQYF. CDR3 bases: TGTGCCAGCAGCCAAGAACTAGCGGGGTTCACAGATACGCAGTATTTT.

V is TRBV7-9 and J is TRBJ2-6; a weak D match, TRBD1 (6 bases). The CDR3 contains 18 residues. V was pared by 3 bases and J by 4 bases, with 19 bases between. CDR1 is SEHNR, CDR2 FQNEAQ, per germline (reference sequence). CDR3 nucleotide sequence: TGTGCCAGCAGCTTCCCCCCCTCTCCAGGGGAGGGGGCCAACGTCCTGACTTTC. Amino acids: CASSFPPSPGEGANVLTF.

This clone was seen more than once but under ten times. The chain employs TRBV9 and TRBJ1-2; 10 bases line up with TRBD1. Trimming at V came to 0 bases and at J to 10 bases, leaving 15 bases not matched to a gene. CDR1 SGDLS and CDR2 YYNGEE come from the germline V gene. The CDR3 extends over 17 amino acids. CDR3 region: CASSVVGTGELQRTYTF. In nucleotides, the CDR3 is TGTGCCAGCAGCGTAGTGGGGACAGGGGAGCTACAGAGAACCTACACCTTC.

V usage is TRBV7-3 and J usage is TRBJ1-1; maybe TRBD1 (6 bases). Germline V gene lookup returns CDR1 SGHTA and CDR2 FQGTGA. The CDR3 totals 14 residues. V dropped 2 bases and J dropped 4 bases, with 11 bases sitting between them. The CDR3 DNA reads as TGTGCCAGCAGCTTAGCAGGGGAGGGCACTGAAGCTTTCTTT. Its protein product is CASSLAGEGTEAFF.

This chain joins TRBV7-9 and TRBJ1-5; the match to TRBD1 covers 8 bases. With V trimmed by 5 bases and J by 9 bases, 6 bases remained unmatched. The CDR3 covers 13 residues. Germline V lookup: CDR1 SEHNR, CDR2 FQNEAQ (reference sequence). CDR3 amino acids: CASSPQGGGPQHF. CDR3 nucleotide sequence: TGTGCCAGCAGCCCACAGGGGGGAGGGCCCCAGCATTTT.

The rearrangement joins TRBV7-8 to TRBJ1-1; D unresolved. Trimming took off 4 bases at V and 4 bases at J, with 16 bases between the two ends. From germline, CDR1 is SGHVS and CDR2 FQNEAQ. The CDR3 consists of 15 residues. The CDR3 loop is CASSSGSLFSTEAFF. In DNA form, the CDR3 reads TGTGCCAGCAGCTCGGGGTCCCTCTTCTCCACTGAAGCTTTCTTT.

CDR3 bases: TGTGCCAGCAGCTTAGAATCCGGGACAGGGCCCTCACCCCTCCACTTT. Protein product: CASSLESGTGPSPLHF. The chain joins TRBV11-2 to TRBJ1-6; 9 nucleotides match TRBD1. Trimming took 0 bases from V and 10 from J; bases not matched to a gene: 7. In germline, CDR1 is SGHAT, CDR2 FQNNGV. The CDR3 sequence is 16 residues long.

The chain combines TRBV6-1 with TRBJ1-2; D unclear. The V gene lost 2 bases and the J gene lost 8 bases, with 6 bases spanning the gap. The germline CDR1 and CDR2 sequences are MNHNS and SASEGT. The CDR3 consists of 11 residues. The DNA for the CDR3 is TGTGCCAGCAGTGAACAGGACGGCTACACCTTC. Translated, it gives CASSEQDGYTF.

The chain has TRBV19 and TRBJ2-1; no firm D call. CDR3 length equals 15 residues. With 3 bases removed from V and 4 bases from J, the gap between germline ends came to 13 bases. Looked up from germline, CDR1 is LNHDA and CDR2 is SQIVND (reference sequence). In DNA, the CDR3 is TGTGCCAGTAGTATCGACTCAAGTTTATACAATGAGCAGTTCTTC. The encoded protein is CASSIDSSLYNEQFF.

The V call is TRBV5-4, the J call TRBJ1-2, with a weak D call TRBD1 (5 bases). This CDR3 region has 14 residues. With 1 base removed from V and 3 bases from J, the gap between germline ends came to 10 bases. Looked up from germline, CDR1 is SGHNT and CDR2 is YYREEE (reference sequence). The CDR3 region is CASSLPGMDYGYTF. As DNA, the CDR3 is TGTGCCAGCAGCTTGCCAGGGATGGACTATGGCTACACCTTC.

The chain has TRBV30 and TRBJ1-2; D perhaps matches TRBD1 (6 bases). V was shortened by 4 bases and J by 2 bases, with 14 bases between the two germline ends. Looked up from germline, CDR1 is GTSNPN and CDR2 is SVGIG (reference sequence). The CDR3 totals 14 residues. Here the CDR3 DNA reads TGTGCCTGGACTGTTCTGGGGGGCAACTATGGCTACACCTTC. This gives the protein CAWTVLGGNYGYTF. Using reference TRBV30 and TRBJ1-2 for the parts outside the CDR3, the full variable domain is SQTIHQWPATLVQPVGSPLSLECTVEGTSNPNLYWYRQAAGRGLQLLFYSVGIGQISSEVPQNLSASRPQDRQFILSSKKLLLSDSGFYLCAWTVLGGNYGYTFGSGTRLTVV.

Only one count was recorded for this clone. The chain recombines TRBV5-1 with TRBJ2-7, with D possibly TRBD2 on 5 matching bases. This CDR3 comprises 16 residues. Deletions cut 0 bases from V and 0 bases from J, with 13 bases between. The V gene's germline CDR1 is SGHRS and CDR2 YFSETQ. In nucleotides, the CDR3 is TGCGCCAGCAGCTTGGGTTTCCAGCGGAACTCCTACGAGCAGTACTTC. Its protein product is CASSLGFQRNSYEQYF.

The rearrangement joins TRBV6-1 to TRBJ2-1, with TRBD2 identical over 8 bases. The CDR3 has 15 residues. CDR1 is MNHNS, CDR2 SASEGT, per germline. V lost 4 bases to trimming and J lost 0 bases; unmatched junction nucleotides: 2. The CDR3 region has the DNA TGTGCCAGCAGTGTAGCGGGGAGCTCCTACAATGAGCAGTTCTTC. This gives the protein CASSVAGSSYNEQFF.

This rearrangement joins TRBV7-9 to TRBJ2-4, with 9 bases matching TRBD1. The trim removed 4 bases at V and 8 bases at J, leaving 6 bases unmatched. The CDR3 is made up of 14 amino acids. The germline V gene encodes CDR1 SEHNR and CDR2 FQNEAQ (reference sequence). The chain's CDR3 is CASSSRDRVDIQYF. The DNA for the CDR3 is TGTGCCAGCAGCTCCCGGGACAGGGTTGACATTCAGTACTTC.

CDR3 DNA: TGTGCCAAGTCGTTCCAAGGGGCTGGGGCCAACGTCCTGACTTTC. It codes for CAKSFQGAGANVLTF. The gene calls are TRBV6-4 and TRBJ2-6; perhaps TRBD1 as D (5 bases). The V gene's germline CDR1 is MRHNA and CDR2 SNTAGT. V was pared by 10 bases and J by 2 bases, with 15 bases between. This CDR3 is built from 15 residues.

This chain uses TRBV5-1 with TRBJ2-7, with D maybe TRBD2 (6 bases). Germline loops: CDR1 SGHRS, CDR2 YFSETQ. CDR3 length equals 14 residues. The ends were cut back, 7 bases at V and 0 bases at J, with 14 bases in the middle. CDR3 DNA sequence: TGCGCCAGCTCCCGGGAGCCCTTCTCCTACGAGCAGTACTTC. Amino acids: CASSREPFSYEQYF.

This chain joins TRBV27 and TRBJ2-1; perhaps TRBD2 as D (7 bases). This CDR3 contains 14 residues. Trimming stripped 8 bases from V and 4 bases from J, with 15 bases between. Germline V CDR1 and CDR2: MNHEY, SMNVEV (reference sequence). Here the CDR3 reads CASLGGGLYNEQFF. CDR3 sequence (DNA): TGTGCCAGCTTAGGCGGGGGCCTTTACAATGAGCAGTTCTTC.

The sample holds one count of this clone. J is TRBJ1-1 and V is TRBV7-2; D gene ambiguous. This CDR3 region has 15 residues. V was shortened by 3 bases and J by 1 base, with 12 bases between the two germline ends. The V gene's germline CDR1 is SGHTA and CDR2 FQGNSA. The CDR3 nucleotides are TGTGCCAGCAGCTTGGGTCTTGGGGAGAACACTGAAGCTTTCTTT. It encodes CASSLGLGENTEAFF.

Here the CDR3 reads CATSLEGEQFF. In nucleotides, the CDR3 is TGTGCCACCAGTCTTGAAGGTGAGCAGTTCTTC. J is TRBJ2-1 and V is TRBV15; the D is unclear. Trimming cost V 6 bases and J 9 bases, with 9 bases left between them. This CDR3 region has 11 residues. The V gene's germline CDR1 is LNHNV and CDR2 YYDKDF (reference sequence).

The V gene is TRBV5-6, the J gene TRBJ2-1; D is undetermined. The CDR3 consists of 11 residues. The V end was cut by 1 base, the J end by 7 bases, with 3 bases between. CDR1 and CDR2 from the germline V gene are SGHDT and YYEEEE. The CDR3 protein is CASSLMNEQFF. Written as DNA, the CDR3 is TGTGCCAGCAGCTTGATGAATGAGCAGTTCTTC.

This chain joins TRBV7-6 and TRBJ2-3; tentatively, D is TRBD1 (5 bases). The CDR3 loop spans 16 amino acids. Trimming took 1 base from V and 0 from J, leaving 11 bases between them. The germline CDR1 and CDR2 sequences are SGHVS and FNYEAQ. The CDR3 protein is CASSLGPGQSTDTQYF. The CDR3 DNA reads TGTGCCAGCAGCTTAGGGCCCGGACAAAGCACAGATACGCAGTATTTT.

The chain recombines TRBV7-2 with TRBJ2-3; D is possibly TRBD1 (5 bases). Germline CDR1 and CDR2: SGHTA and FQGNSA. This CDR3 contains 15 residues. V lost 2 bases, J lost 2 bases, and 11 bases lay in between. The CDR3 loop is CASSLMWGVTDTQYF. In nucleotides, the CDR3 is TGTGCCAGCAGCTTAATGTGGGGCGTCACAGATACGCAGTATTTT.

This chain joins TRBV3-1 (or the pseudogene TRBV3-2) and TRBJ1-2, with 7 bases that match TRBD1. After removal of 6 bases from V and 4 bases from J, the junction contained 5 bases not matched to a gene. CDR1 is LGHDT and CDR2 is YNNKEL in the germline V gene (reference sequence). The CDR3 consists of 13 residues. CDR3 nucleotide sequence: TGTGCCAGCAGTAAGGACAGGTTCTATGGCTACACCTTC. Amino acids: CASSKDRFYGYTF.

The V gene is TRBV14, the J gene TRBJ2-7; 7 bases agree with TRBD1. Germline CDR1 and CDR2: SGHDN and FVKESK. This CDR3 is built from 13 residues. J gave up 4 bases and V 3 bases, and 3 bases lay outside the gene matches. DNA for the CDR3: TGTGCCAGCAGCCACAGGGGGATGTACGAGCAGTACTTC. It codes for CASSHRGMYEQYF.

V and J are TRBV4-1 and TRBJ1-4, with D perhaps matching TRBD1 (6 bases). The CDR3 runs to 18 residues. Per the germline V gene, CDR1 is MGHRA and CDR2 is YSYEKL. Between the trimmed V and J ends, which lost 0 bases and 8 bases, there was a span of 22 bases. The CDR3 nucleotides read TGCGCCAGCAGCCAAGATTATAATATGGCAGGGGTGGAGGAAAAACTGTTTTTT. Its translation: CASSQDYNMAGVEEKLFF.

This clone was detected only a few times. This chain uses TRBV9 with TRBJ1-2; D is possibly TRBD1 (5 bases). V shed 4 bases and J shed 6 bases, with 16 bases lying between them. The CDR3 extends over 14 amino acids. Per the germline V gene, CDR1 is SGDLS and CDR2 is YYNGEE. CDR3 amino acids: CASSSQQAWDGYTF. DNA of the CDR3: TGTGCCAGCAGCTCCCAACAGGCATGGGATGGCTACACCTTC.

J is TRBJ2-5 and V is TRBV5-1; D is undetermined. Per germline, CDR1 SGHRS and CDR2 YFSETQ. V shed 1 base and J shed 2 bases, with 12 bases lying between them. This CDR3 contains 15 residues. Here the CDR3 DNA reads TGCGCCAGCAGCTTGCTGCCAGCTTCTCAAGAGACCCAGTACTTC. The encoded protein is CASSLLPASQETQYF. Full variable domain (remainder filled in from reference TRBV5-1 and TRBJ2-5): KAGVTQTPRYLIKTRGQQVTLSCSPISGHRSVSWYQQTPGQGLQFLFEYFSETQRNKGNFPGRFSGRQFSNSRSEMNVSTLELGDSALYLCASSLLPASQETQYFGPGTRLLVL.